Listed below are T cell receptor beta chains from one sample, sequenced in a study of cytomegalovirus exposure and HLA in healthy donors. The data were produced by immunoSEQ multiplex PCR, yet TCRdb's version contains in-frame clones alone and is incomplete. The sample contains 85,000 to 100,000 clones, roughly 75% of which appear only once. The source material was PBMCs. Receptors originate from a man aged 30 to 39 in good health and CMV-seronegative. Each CDR3 is given with its conserved first and last residue. The D gene is left open where the match is weak. Size tells how often a clone was seen (once, few, many) or the class of an expanded clone, and some rows leave it out.

J gene: TRBJ2-3
D gene: TRBD2
clone size: once
V gene: TRBV12-5
CDR3 protein: CASGSGTSGRGTDTQYF
CDR3 DNA: TGTGCTAGTGGTTCCGGGACTAGCGGGAGAGGCACAGATACGCAGTATTTT

J gene: TRBJ1-2
D gene: .
clone size: .
V gene: TRBV28
CDR3 protein: CASSFPNYGYTF
CDR3 DNA: TGTGCCAGCAGTTTTCCGAACTATGGCTACACCTTC

J gene: TRBJ2-5
D gene: .
clone size: .
V gene: TRBV15
CDR3 protein: CATSLGLTQETQYF
CDR3 DNA: TGTGCCACCAGCCTTGGGCTTACCCAAGAGACCCAGTACTTC

J gene: TRBJ2-3
D gene: .
clone size: .
V gene: TRBV5-6
CDR3 protein: CASSLESGSTDTQYF
CDR3 DNA: TGTGCCAGCAGCTTGGAAAGCGGAAGCACAGATACGCAGTATTTT

J gene: TRBJ2-7
D gene: .
clone size: .
V gene: TRBV10-1
CDR3 protein: CASSEAGTHEQYF
CDR3 DNA: TGCGCCAGCAGTGAGGCAGGCACCCACGAGCAGTACTTC

J gene: TRBJ2-2
D gene: TRBD1
clone size: once
V gene: TRBV10-3
CDR3 protein: CAITEGTGGSSGELFF
CDR3 DNA: TGTGCCATCACTGAAGGGACAGGGGGTTCTTCCGGGGAGCTGTTTTTT

J gene: TRBJ1-3
D gene: TRBD1
clone size: .
V gene: TRBV7-9
CDR3 protein: CASSATPGQTGNTIYF
CDR3 DNA: TGTGCCAGCAGCGCCACACCGGGACAGACTGGAAACACCATATATTTT

J gene: TRBJ2-7
D gene: TRBD2
clone size: .
V gene: TRBV2
CDR3 protein: CASRTSGVGEQYF
CDR3 DNA: TGTGCCAGCAGAACTAGCGGGGTCGGAGAGCAGTACTTC

J gene: TRBJ2-2
D gene: TRBD2
clone size: once
V gene: TRBV2
CDR3 protein: CASSVVSGETGELFF
CDR3 DNA: TGTGCCAGCAGTGTGGTTAGCGGGGAAACCGGGGAGCTGTTTTTT

J gene: TRBJ1-2
D gene: .
clone size: once
V gene: TRBV30
CDR3 protein: CAWSVRGNYGYTF
CDR3 DNA: TGTGCCTGGAGTGTACGGGGTAACTATGGCTACACCTTC

J gene: TRBJ2-2
D gene: TRBD1
clone size: .
V gene: TRBV4-1
CDR3 protein: CASSQPRDRAGELFF
CDR3 DNA: TGCGCCAGCAGCCAACCCCGGGACAGGGCCGGGGAGCTGTTTTTT

J gene: TRBJ1-5
D gene: .
clone size: .
V gene: TRBV10-1
CDR3 protein: CASSGRAGNPSNQPQHF
CDR3 DNA: TGCGCCAGCAGTGGCAGGGCGGGGAACCCTAGCAATCAGCCCCAGCATTTT

J gene: TRBJ2-7
D gene: TRBD2
clone size: .
V gene: TRBV5-4
CDR3 protein: CASSWVERGAYEQYF
CDR3 DNA: TGTGCCAGCAGCTGGGTGGAGCGGGGGGCCTACGAGCAGTACTTC

J gene: TRBJ2-5
D gene: TRBD1
clone size: once
V gene: TRBV28
CDR3 protein: CASRRGRETQYF
CDR3 DNA: TGTGCCAGCAGGAGGGGGCGAGAGACCCAGTACTTC

J gene: TRBJ2-1
D gene: TRBD1
clone size: .
V gene: TRBV5-1
CDR3 protein: CASSLTGVAEQFF
CDR3 DNA: TGCGCCAGCAGCCTTACAGGGGTGGCTGAGCAGTTCTTC

J gene: TRBJ2-1
D gene: TRBD2
clone size: few
V gene: TRBV4-1
CDR3 protein: CASSQDLAGGRYNEQFF
CDR3 DNA: TGCGCCAGCAGCCAAGACCTAGCGGGAGGGCGATACAATGAGCAGTTCTTC

J gene: TRBJ1-2
D gene: .
clone size: .
V gene: TRBV5-1
CDR3 protein: CASRQGTNYGYTF
CDR3 DNA: TGCGCCAGCAGGCAGGGGACGAACTATGGCTACACCTTC

J gene: TRBJ1-1
D gene: .
clone size: .
V gene: TRBV5-6
CDR3 protein: CASSLDSFSTEAFF
CDR3 DNA: TGTGCCAGCAGCTTGGACAGCTTTAGCACTGAAGCTTTCTTT

J gene: TRBJ2-2
D gene: .
clone size: once
V gene: TRBV30
CDR3 protein: CALTGLTNTGELFF
CDR3 DNA: TGTGCCTTGACAGGCCTTACGAACACCGGGGAGCTGTTTTTT

J gene: TRBJ1-1
D gene: .
clone size: .
V gene: TRBV7-8
CDR3 protein: CASSYRRQGEAFF
CDR3 DNA: TGTGCCAGCAGCTATAGACGGCAGGGCGAAGCTTTCTTT

J gene: TRBJ2-1
D gene: TRBD2
clone size: .
V gene: TRBV7-9
CDR3 protein: CASSLGTSGRAFSYNEQFF
CDR3 DNA: TGTGCCAGCAGCTTGGGGACTAGCGGGAGGGCCTTCTCCTACAATGAGCAGTTCTTC

J gene: TRBJ2-5
D gene: TRBD2
clone size: few
V gene: TRBV9
CDR3 protein: CASSSGGETQYF
CDR3 DNA: TGTGCCAGCAGCTCCGGGGGGGAGACCCAGTACTTC

J gene: TRBJ1-3
D gene: .
clone size: .
V gene: TRBV14
CDR3 protein: CASSQRADSSSGNTIYF
CDR3 DNA: TGTGCCAGCAGCCAAAGGGCGGACAGTTCGTCGGGAAACACCATATATTTT

J gene: TRBJ2-2
D gene: TRBD1
clone size: .
V gene: TRBV27
CDR3 protein: CASRPGQPTGELFF
CDR3 DNA: TGTGCCAGCAGGCCGGGACAGCCCACCGGGGAGCTGTTTTTT

J gene: TRBJ1-1
D gene: .
clone size: .
V gene: TRBV6-1
CDR3 protein: CASSEFRGSAFF
CDR3 DNA: TGTGCCAGCAGTGAGTTTAGGGGTTCGGCTTTCTTT

J gene: TRBJ2-2
D gene: .
clone size: .
V gene: TRBV7-2
CDR3 protein: CASSLITGNTGELFF
CDR3 DNA: TGTGCCAGCAGCTTAATAACGGGGAACACCGGGGAGCTGTTTTTT

J gene: TRBJ2-3
D gene: TRBD1
clone size: .
V gene: TRBV13
CDR3 protein: CASSYRTGGDTQYF
CDR3 DNA: TGTGCCAGCAGCTACCGGACAGGGGGGGATACGCAGTATTTT

J gene: TRBJ2-1
D gene: .
clone size: .
V gene: TRBV5-1
CDR3 protein: CASSLDRQGINEQFF
CDR3 DNA: TGCGCCAGCAGCTTGGATCGGCAGGGGATCAATGAGCAGTTCTTC

J gene: TRBJ2-5
D gene: .
clone size: .
V gene: TRBV4-2
CDR3 protein: CASSQDPQETQYF
CDR3 DNA: TGTGCCAGCAGCCAAGATCCGCAAGAGACCCAGTACTTC

J gene: TRBJ2-1
D gene: .
clone size: .
V gene: TRBV9
CDR3 protein: CAAKGGQNSYNEQFF
CDR3 DNA: TGTGCCGCCAAGGGGGGGCAAAACTCCTACAATGAGCAGTTCTTC

J gene: TRBJ2-2
D gene: TRBD1
clone size: .
V gene: TRBV4-3
CDR3 protein: CASSQVPGTGLTGELFF
CDR3 DNA: TGCGCCAGCAGCCAAGTTCCGGGGACAGGGTTGACCGGGGAGCTGTTTTTT

J gene: TRBJ2-2
D gene: .
clone size: .
V gene: TRBV15
CDR3 protein: CATRVDWVPTGELFF
CDR3 DNA: TGTGCCACCAGAGTAGACTGGGTTCCAACCGGGGAGCTGTTTTTT

J gene: TRBJ1-1
D gene: TRBD1
clone size: .
V gene: TRBV14
CDR3 protein: CASSRSQGDGTEAFF
CDR3 DNA: TGTGCCAGCAGCCGATCCCAGGGGGACGGCACTGAAGCTTTCTTT

J gene: TRBJ2-1
D gene: TRBD2
clone size: .
V gene: TRBV7-9
CDR3 protein: CASSAGTSNEQFF
CDR3 DNA: TGTGCCAGCAGCGCCGGGACTAGCAATGAGCAGTTCTTC

J gene: TRBJ1-1
D gene: TRBD1
clone size: once
V gene: TRBV28
CDR3 protein: CASNLDRGNTEAFF
CDR3 DNA: TGTGCCAGCAACCTGGACAGGGGGAACACTGAAGCTTTCTTT

J gene: TRBJ2-5
D gene: .
clone size: .
V gene: TRBV25-1
CDR3 protein: CASSVQTNQETQYF
CDR3 DNA: TGTGCCAGCAGTGTCCAGACTAACCAAGAGACCCAGTACTTC

J gene: TRBJ1-2
D gene: .
clone size: .
V gene: TRBV28
CDR3 protein: CASLNPSGHNYGYTF
CDR3 DNA: TGTGCCAGCCTGAATCCTTCTGGACATAACTATGGCTACACCTTC

J gene: TRBJ2-7
D gene: TRBD2
clone size: .
V gene: TRBV28
CDR3 protein: CASSPPSGMAYEQYF
CDR3 DNA: TGTGCCAGCAGTCCACCTAGCGGGATGGCCTACGAGCAGTACTTC

J gene: TRBJ2-7
D gene: TRBD1
clone size: .
V gene: TRBV29-1
CDR3 protein: CSVTGQDYEQYF
CDR3 DNA: TGCAGCGTTACGGGACAGGACTACGAGCAGTACTTC

J gene: TRBJ2-1
D gene: .
clone size: .
V gene: TRBV18
CDR3 protein: CASSRTVDNEQFF
CDR3 DNA: TGTGCCAGCTCACGGACAGTGGACAATGAGCAGTTCTTC